This T cell receptor (beta chain) stems from a study of OX40 agonist ivuxolimab in advanced cancers. Using immunoSEQ multiplex PCR, the repertoire was profiled, and TCRdb retains in-frame clones only, with some absent. The sample carries 50,000 or so clones, around 93% recorded once. Trimming pared 5 bases from V and 0 bases from J, leaving 17 bases between. This CDR3 has 17 amino acids. Germline CDR1 is MNHEY and CDR2 is SMNVEV (reference sequence). This clonotype was obtained from an adult with an advanced solid tumor such as melanoma, head and neck, liver or kidney cancer. The V call is TRBV27, the J call TRBJ2-1; D may be TRBD2 (7 bases). Sequencing used CD4+ or CD8+ T cells sorted from blood, obtained in a trial of the OX40 agonist ivuxolimab. The CDR3 loop is CASSPVGGESSYNEQFF. Written as DNA, the CDR3 is TGTGCCAGCAGTCCCGTAGGGGGGGAGAGCTCCTACAATGAGCAGTTCTTC.